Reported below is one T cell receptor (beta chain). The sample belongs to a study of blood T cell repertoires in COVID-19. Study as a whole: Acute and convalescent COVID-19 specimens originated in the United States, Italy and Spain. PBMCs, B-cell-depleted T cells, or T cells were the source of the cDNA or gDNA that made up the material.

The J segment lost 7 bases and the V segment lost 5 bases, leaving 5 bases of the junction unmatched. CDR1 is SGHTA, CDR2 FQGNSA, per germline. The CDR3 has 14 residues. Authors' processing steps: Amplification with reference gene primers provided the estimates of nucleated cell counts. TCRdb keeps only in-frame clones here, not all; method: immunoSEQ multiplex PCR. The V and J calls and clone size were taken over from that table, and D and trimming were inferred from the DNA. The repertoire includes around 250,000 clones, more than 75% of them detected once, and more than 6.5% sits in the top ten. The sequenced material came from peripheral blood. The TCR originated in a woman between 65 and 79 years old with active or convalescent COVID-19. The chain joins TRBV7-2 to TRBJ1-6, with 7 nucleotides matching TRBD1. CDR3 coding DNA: TGTGCCAGCAGCACGACAGGGCCCAATTCACCCCTCCACTTT. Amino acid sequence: CASSTTGPNSPLHF.